This T cell receptor (beta chain) was found in a study of blood T cell repertoires in COVID-19. About the research overall: Spain, Italy and the United States supplied samples that represented acute and convalescent COVID-19.

Recovered Cohort 3 donors showed two negative PCRs, clearance, or symptom resolution. Clones were read by immunoSEQ multiplex PCR, and TCRdb kept only the in-frame ones, dropping some. The sample has around 300,000 clones; around nine tenths are singletons. This receptor was identified in a woman aged 35 to 49 who had recovered from COVID-19. Sequences were obtained from PBMCs or T cells enriched from blood (not recorded which).

CDR3 protein: CASSYSGGKGEKLFF. The CDR3 nucleotides are TGTGCCAGCAGTTACTCGGGAGGGAAAGGGGAAAAACTGTTTTTT. The chain employs TRBV6-5 and TRBJ1-4; D gene unclear. Trimming took 0 bases from V and 8 from J, leaving 13 bases between them. The germline V gene has CDR1 MNHEY and CDR2 SVGAGI. The CDR3 is 15 amino acids.